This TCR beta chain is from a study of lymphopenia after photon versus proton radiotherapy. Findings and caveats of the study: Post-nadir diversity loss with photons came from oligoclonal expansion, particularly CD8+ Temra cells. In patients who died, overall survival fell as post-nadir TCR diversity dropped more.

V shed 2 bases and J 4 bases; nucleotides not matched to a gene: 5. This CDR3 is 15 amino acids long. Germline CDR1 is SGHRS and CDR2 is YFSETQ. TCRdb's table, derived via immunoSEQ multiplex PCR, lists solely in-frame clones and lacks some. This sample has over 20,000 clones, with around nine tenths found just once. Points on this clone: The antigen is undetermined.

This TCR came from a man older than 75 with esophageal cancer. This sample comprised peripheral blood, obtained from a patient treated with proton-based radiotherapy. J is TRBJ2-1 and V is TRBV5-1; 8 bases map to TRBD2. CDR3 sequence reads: CASSFTSGGYNEQFF. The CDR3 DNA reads TGCGCCAGCAGCTTTACCAGCGGGGGATACAATGAGCAGTTCTTC.